The present TCR beta chain was sequenced within a study of blood T cell repertoires in COVID-19. Overall study: Acute-phase and convalescent COVID-19 samples originated in the United States, Italy and Spain. PBMCs, B-cell-depleted T cells, or T cells were the source of the cDNA or gDNA that made up the material.

Original processing notes: Nucleated cell counts were estimated from reference gene primer amplification. Clones were sequenced by immunoSEQ multiplex PCR, and TCRdb holds only the in-frame ones, with some missing. The DNA was the basis for D and trimming; V, J and clone size are from that table. The sample lists 55,000 to 75,000 clones; around nine tenths were seen once. The sequence was collected from a human donor with active COVID-19. The donor label of this sample is uncertain. Sequencing was done on a sample of peripheral blood.

The CDR3 bases are TGTGCCAGCAGTTCCTTGAGGAGCGGGAGGGGCTACGAGCAGTACTTC. It specifies CASSSLRSGRGYEQYF. V usage is TRBV28 and J usage is TRBJ2-7; 10 nucleotides align to TRBD2. This CDR3 is built from 16 residues. Trimming cost V 4 bases and J 3 bases; bases outside gene matches: 9. Germline V gene data show CDR1 as MDHEN and CDR2 as SYDVKM.